One and the same sample provided the 17 T cell receptor beta chains below, sequenced in a study of identical twins (dated by TCRdb to the mid-2010s). Library preparation used 5' RACE. Sequenced using an Illumina HiSeq 2000. TCRdb trimmed public reads at Q25 via fastp, called clones via MiXCR and kept in-frame beta chains. Identical CDR3 proteins give one entry, which carries the most common genes and DNA. The sample table holds about 190,000 distinct CDR3 sequences, of which about 16% were seen once. The leading ten clones occupy roughly two fifths of the sample. The same sample was also studied in work on T cells expressing NK-cell markers.

Material: CD8+ T cells sorted from blood. Every receptor here comes from a woman aged 18-30 years in good health.

This clonotype was detected only a few times. The chain employs TRBV11-2 and TRBJ2-5, with 7 bases identical to TRBD2. Trimming removed 2 bases from V and 2 bases from J; junction bases left unmatched: 8. This CDR3 is 16 amino acids long. Germline V CDR1 and CDR2: SGHAT, FQNNGV. DNA of the CDR3: TGTGCCAGCAGCTTAACCCCCCTAGCGGCACAAGAGACCCAGTACTTC. Amino acid sequence: CASSLTPLAAQETQYF. The full variable domain, with the rest looked up from reference TRBV11-2 and TRBJ2-5, is EAGVAQSPRYKIIEKRQSVAFWCNPISGHATLYWYQQILGQGPKLLIQFQNNGVVDDSQLPKDRFSAERLKGVDSTLKIQPAKLEDSAVYLCASSLTPLAAQETQYFGPGTRLLVL.

The rearrangement joins TRBV6-1 to TRBJ2-2, with TRBD1 as a possible D gene (6 bases). The CDR3 consists of 14 residues. Trimming took off 6 bases at V and 6 bases at J, with 14 bases between the two ends. The germline V gene encodes CDR1 MNHNS and CDR2 SASEGT. CDR3 amino acids: CASRSIQGAGELFF. Written as DNA, the CDR3 is TGTGCCAGCAGGTCTATACAGGGTGCCGGGGAGCTGTTTTTT.

The J gene is TRBJ2-1, the V gene TRBV29-1; weak D call: TRBD2 (6 bases). The germline CDR1 and CDR2 sequences are SQVTM and ANQGSEA. The CDR3 totals 13 residues. V was trimmed by 6 bases and J by 1 base, leaving 10 bases between them. This CDR3 reads CSVVRESYNEQFF. The CDR3 DNA is TGCAGCGTCGTCCGGGAGTCCTACAATGAGCAGTTCTTC.

V usage is TRBV4-1 and J usage is TRBJ2-7; 8 bases fit TRBD1. With 0 bases clipped from V and 0 bases from J, the junction kept 7 bases outside the gene matches. The germline CDR1 and CDR2 sequences are MGHRA and YSYEKL. CDR3 length equals 17 residues. The CDR3 bases are TGCGCCAGCAGCCAAGATTCTGCCGGGACAGGCTCCTACGAGCAGTACTTC. Translated: CASSQDSAGTGSYEQYF.

The chain uses TRBV27 and TRBJ2-7; D might be TRBD2 (5 bases). The germline gives CDR1 MNHEY, CDR2 SMNVEV (reference sequence). The CDR3 extends over 15 amino acids. The V end was cut by 6 bases, the J end by 0 bases, with 15 bases between. The CDR3 reads CASRPAGGSSYEQYF. CDR3 nucleotide sequence: TGTGCCAGCAGACCCGCGGGCGGAAGCTCCTACGAGCAGTACTTC.

This clonotype was seen only a few times. The chain combines TRBV13 with TRBJ2-1; D remains ambiguous. V dropped 0 bases and J dropped 7 bases, with 7 bases sitting between them. Germline loops: CDR1 PRHDT, CDR2 FYEKMQ (reference sequence). This CDR3 region has 13 residues. This CDR3 is CASSLGSTNEQFF. The CDR3 DNA reads TGTGCCAGCAGCTTAGGTTCAACGAATGAGCAGTTCTTC.

This clonotype has just a few counts. The chain recombines TRBV12-3 or TRBV12-4 with TRBJ2-2, with TRBD2 matching over 10 bases. V lost 5 bases to trimming and J lost 8 bases; unmatched junction nucleotides: 11. The CDR3 sequence is 16 residues long. The CDR3 DNA follows: TGTGCCAGCAGTCCAGTGAGCGGGAGGGCCTCGGGGGAGCTGTTTTTT. Protein: CASSPVSGRASGELFF.

J is TRBJ2-7 and V is TRBV12-3 or TRBV12-4, with D possibly TRBD1 on 5 matching bases. The CDR3 covers 13 residues. V lost 2 bases, J lost 3 bases, and 8 bases lay in between. CDR3 sequence: CASSLWQGYEQYF. The CDR3, as DNA: TGTGCCAGCAGTTTATGGCAGGGCTACGAGCAGTACTTC.

This rearrangement joins TRBV29-1 to TRBJ2-1; TRBD1 matches at 10 bases. The CDR3 runs to 15 residues. Trimming cost V 1 base and J 0 bases; bases outside gene matches: 0. The germline CDR1 and CDR2 sequences are SQVTM and ANQGSEA. The CDR3 DNA reads TGCAGCGTTGAAGGGACAGGGGGCTCCTACAATGAGCAGTTCTTC. The encoded protein is CSVEGTGGSYNEQFF.

The J gene is TRBJ1-2, the V gene TRBV29-1, with D possibly being TRBD1 (5 bases). V shed 4 bases and J shed 6 bases, with 12 bases lying between them. The germline V gene has CDR1 SQVTM and CDR2 ANQGSEA. CDR3 length: 12 residues. The CDR3 spells CSVGPGGDGYTF. The CDR3 coding sequence is TGCAGCGTTGGCCCGGGGGGTGATGGCTACACCTTC.

CDR3 coding DNA: TGCAGTGCTAGACCTGTTGTGGCGGCCACCTCCTACGAGCAGTACTTC. Translation gives CSARPVVAATSYEQYF. The gene calls are TRBV20-1 and TRBJ2-7; no definite D call. Trimming shortened V by 2 bases and J by 0 bases, and 17 bases separated the two germline ends. CDR3 length equals 16 residues. The germline V gene has CDR1 DFQATT and CDR2 SNEGSKA (reference sequence).

The rearrangement joins TRBV27 to TRBJ2-1; D gene ambiguous. The CDR3 runs to 11 residues. Trimming took off 2 bases at V and 10 bases at J, with 6 bases between the two ends. Germline V lookup: CDR1 MNHEY, CDR2 SMNVEV (reference sequence). Here the CDR3 reads CASSLNEEQFF. The CDR3 DNA is TGTGCCAGCAGTTTAAACGAAGAGCAGTTCTTC.

This clonotype was found a few times. This chain links TRBV4-1 with TRBJ2-5; either TRBD1 or TRBD2 may fit D (5 bases each). The germline V gene encodes CDR1 MGHRA and CDR2 YSYEKL. V lost 0 bases to trimming and J lost 7 bases, with 18 bases between them. The CDR3 runs to 16 residues. CDR3 in DNA: TGCGCCAGCAGCCAAGAGGCGGCCGGGGCTCGAGGGACCCAGTACTTC. Translating it yields CASSQEAAGARGTQYF.

The chain combines TRBV12-3 or TRBV12-4 with TRBJ2-7, with D possibly being TRBD2 (5 bases). CDR3 length equals 13 residues. The V and J ends lost 3 bases and 4 bases respectively, with 10 bases between them. DNA of the CDR3: TGTGCCAGCAGTTTCGGACTGTTTTACGAGCAGTACTTC. As protein: CASSFGLFYEQYF.

The chain employs TRBV9 and TRBJ2-2; D unresolved. The CDR3 totals 14 residues. In germline, CDR1 is SGDLS, CDR2 YYNGEE. V shed 4 bases and J shed 5 bases, with 12 bases lying between them. CDR3 nucleotides: TGTGCCAGCAGCACCCCCGGTGGGACCGGGGAGCTGTTTTTT. This sequence encodes CASSTPGGTGELFF. The variable domain in full, with the rest retrieved from reference TRBV9 and TRBJ2-2, is DSGVTQTPKHLITATGQRVTLRCSPRSGDLSVYWYQQSLDQGLQFLIQYYNGEERAKGNILERFSAQQFPDLHSELNLSSLELGDSALYFCASSTPGGTGELFFGEGSRLTVL.

This clonotype showed up just a few times. The chain couples TRBV5-1 to TRBJ2-5; 12 nucleotides agree with TRBD2. The CDR3 spans 13 residues. Looked up from germline, CDR1 is SGHRS and CDR2 is YFSETQ. J lost 5 bases, V lost 7 bases, and 3 bases had no gene match. The chain's CDR3 is CASGLAGKETQYF. In nucleotides, the CDR3 is TGCGCCAGCGGACTAGCGGGGAAGGAGACCCAGTACTTC.

This clonotype was detected only a few times. V usage is TRBV9 and J usage is TRBJ1-1; the D is unclear. This CDR3 has 13 amino acids. Germline V CDR1 and CDR2: SGDLS, YYNGEE. With 0 bases removed from V and 1 base from J, the gap between germline ends came to 4 bases. The CDR3 loop reads CASSVDTNTEAFF. In DNA form, the CDR3 reads TGTGCCAGCAGCGTAGACACGAACACTGAAGCTTTCTTT.